The 4 T cell receptor beta chains below all came from one sample that was sequenced in a study of T cells in Graves' hyperthyroidism and ophthalmopathy. The TCR beta CDR3 regions underwent amplification using RNA transcripts as the source. A set of HTBI primers served as the primers for a first-round RT-PCR of the TCR CDR3. TCRdb processed the multiplex PCR reads anew with MiXCR; each CDR3 protein has one entry. Here the sample spans hundreds of thousands of distinct CDR3 sequences, 35% to 40% being singletons. The sequencing input was blood. The source of these receptors is a man between 18 and 35 years old with Graves' hyperthyroidism.

This clonotype was counted a single time. The DNA of the CDR3 is TGCGCCAGCAGCCAAGAAGGTCCAGGGACAGGGGGAGAGACCCAGTACTTC. Its protein is CASSQEGPGTGGETQYF. V and J are TRBV4-1 and TRBJ2-5, with 11 bases aligning to TRBD1. Germline trimming cut 0 bases from V and 4 bases from J; bases unmatched to any gene: 7. The germline gives CDR1 MGHRA, CDR2 YSYEKL. The CDR3 has 17 residues.

This clonotype was observed a few times. The chain joins TRBV6-5 to TRBJ1-6; TRBD1 is a possible D gene (6 bases). CDR3 length equals 13 residues. Germline V gives CDR1 MNHEY, CDR2 SVGAGI. Trimming took off 11 bases at V and 5 bases at J, with 13 bases between the two ends. The CDR3 spells CACSGDDNSPLHF. The CDR3, as DNA: TGTGCCTGCTCAGGGGACGATAATTCACCCCTCCACTTT.

The chain links TRBV19 to TRBJ1-1, with 7 bases fitting TRBD1. CDR1 is LNHDA and CDR2 is SQIVND in the germline V gene (reference sequence). The trim removed 3 bases at V and 10 bases at J, leaving 5 bases unmatched. The CDR3 runs to 12 residues. The CDR3: CASSIRGGAAFF. The DNA for the CDR3 is TGTGCCAGTAGTATTAGAGGGGGCGCAGCTTTCTTT.

This clonotype was found a few times. The rearrangement links TRBV4-3 to TRBJ2-5; TRBD2 aligns across 7 bases. This CDR3 is 15 amino acids long. The germline V gene encodes CDR1 LGHNA and CDR2 YSLEER. V was pared by 7 bases and J by 2 bases, with 10 bases of the junction left unmatched. The CDR3 coding sequence is TGCGCCAGCACCCCAACGGGACTACCACAAGAGACCCAGTACTTC. Protein: CASTPTGLPQETQYF.